This TCR beta chain is from a study of beta chain features in type 1 diabetes. Findings of the study overall: Across all four CD4+ subsets, people with type 1 diabetes showed modestly shorter TCRB CDR3s. A definitive answer on HLA type influencing TCRB rearrangement was not reached here.

A few counts support this clone. What it recognizes is unknown. The investigators reverse transcribed all of the isolated RNA, so they sequenced expressed TCRB transcripts. Each sample of naive, central memory or regulatory T cells had, on average, about 3.6 million reads. The repertoire was sequenced with immunoSEQ multiplex PCR; TCRdb's copy has only in-frame clones and lacks some. This repertoire shows a few hundred thousand clones, around 12% found once; its top ten account for 0.01%. V was pared by 7 bases and J by 6 bases, with 10 bases between. The CDR3 is made up of 13 amino acids. The germline V gene has CDR1 LGHNA and CDR2 YSLEER. Markers CD45RO/CCR7/CD25/CD127/CD95/CD27 served to sort CD4+ naive, central memory, regulatory and stem cell-like memory cells.

This clonotype was sampled from a woman aged 18-35 years with type 1 diabetes. The rearrangement uses TRBV4-3 and TRBJ1-6; D is unresolved. Material: naive CD4+ T cells from blood. CDR3 sequence reads: CASKSIPNSPLHF. The CDR3 DNA sequence: TGCGCCAGCAAAAGCATCCCTAATTCACCCCTCCACTTT.